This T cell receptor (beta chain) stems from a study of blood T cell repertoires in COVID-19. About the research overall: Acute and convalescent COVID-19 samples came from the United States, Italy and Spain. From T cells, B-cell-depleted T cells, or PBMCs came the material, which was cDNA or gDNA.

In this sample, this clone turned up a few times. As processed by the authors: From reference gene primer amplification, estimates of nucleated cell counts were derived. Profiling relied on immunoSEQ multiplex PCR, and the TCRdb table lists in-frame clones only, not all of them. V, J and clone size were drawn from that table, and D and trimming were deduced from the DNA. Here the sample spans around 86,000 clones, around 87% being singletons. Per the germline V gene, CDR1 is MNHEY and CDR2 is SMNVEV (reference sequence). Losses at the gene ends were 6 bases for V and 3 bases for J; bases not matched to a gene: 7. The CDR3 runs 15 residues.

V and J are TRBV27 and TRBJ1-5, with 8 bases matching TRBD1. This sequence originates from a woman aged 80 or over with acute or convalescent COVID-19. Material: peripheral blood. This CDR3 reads CASSPSGGLNQPQHF. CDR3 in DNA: TGTGCCAGCAGCCCGTCAGGGGGCCTCAATCAGCCCCAGCATTTT.